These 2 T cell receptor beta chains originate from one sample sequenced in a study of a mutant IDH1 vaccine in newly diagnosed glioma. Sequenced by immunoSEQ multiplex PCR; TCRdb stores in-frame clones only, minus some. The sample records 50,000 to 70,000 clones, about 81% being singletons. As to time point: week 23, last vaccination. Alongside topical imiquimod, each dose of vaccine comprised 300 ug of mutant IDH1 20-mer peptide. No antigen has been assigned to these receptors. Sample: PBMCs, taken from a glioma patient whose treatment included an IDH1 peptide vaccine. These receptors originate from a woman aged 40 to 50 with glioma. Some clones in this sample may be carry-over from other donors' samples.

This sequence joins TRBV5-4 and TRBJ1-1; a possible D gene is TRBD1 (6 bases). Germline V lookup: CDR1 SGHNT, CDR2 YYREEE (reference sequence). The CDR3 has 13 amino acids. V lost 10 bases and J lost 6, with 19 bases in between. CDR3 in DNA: TGTGCCGTTCTAAGGGGGGGAACCTCTGAAGCTTTCTTT. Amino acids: CAVLRGGTSEAFF.

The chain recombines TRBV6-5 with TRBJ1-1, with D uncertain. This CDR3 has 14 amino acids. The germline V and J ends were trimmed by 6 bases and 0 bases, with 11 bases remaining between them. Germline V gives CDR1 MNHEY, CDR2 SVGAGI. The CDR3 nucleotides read TGTGCCAGCAGGGGTCCAGGAGTGAACACTGAAGCTTTCTTT. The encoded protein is CASRGPGVNTEAFF.